This entry features one TCR beta chain sequence. The entry originates in a study of T cell changes during pregnancy in multiple sclerosis. CDR1 is SGHNT and CDR2 is YYREEE in the germline V gene (reference sequence). There are 15 residues in the CDR3. The V end lost 0 bases, the J end lost 2 bases, and 12 bases lay between the germline ends. The method was immunoSEQ multiplex PCR; TCRdb's version includes in-frame clones alone and lacks a portion of them. In the table there are about 47,000 clones, 85% to 90% of which are singletons. The source material was CD8+ T cells from peripheral blood mononuclear cells, sampled in the second trimester of pregnancy. This TCR was sampled from a female donor with multiple sclerosis, enrolled in a pregnancy study. The genes are TRBV5-4 and TRBJ2-7, with D unresolved. This chain's CDR3 is CASSLAGRPPYEQYF. The DNA of the CDR3 is TGTGCCAGCAGCTTGGCAGGTCGTCCCCCCTACGAGCAGTACTTC.